A selection of T cell receptor beta chains follows, all from one sample in a study of blood T cell repertoires in COVID-19. Clones were read by immunoSEQ multiplex PCR, and TCRdb kept only the in-frame ones, dropping some. Among 210,000 or so clones listed, about 85% were seen once. The specimen sequenced was peripheral blood. Receptors were obtained from a young woman who had recovered from COVID-19. The conserved cysteine and the conserved F or W are not part of the CDR3 here. The order of the fields is V gene, J gene, CDR3 protein.

TRBV19	TRBJ2-7	ASSIKGLADPSYEQY
TRBV10-3	TRBJ2-2	AISARDRETGELF
TRBV6-2/TRBV6-3	TRBJ2-7	ASSYGRGESYEQY
TRBV5-1	TRBJ1-3	ASSFRTGDGNTIY
TRBV9	TRBJ2-7	ASSARISGRAYEQY
TRBV24-1	TRBJ2-2	ATSLGGGRSVGELF
TRBV27	TRBJ2-1	ASSRTRTGGVHYNEQF
TRBV15	TRBJ2-5	ATSRDRLAGVQETQY
TRBV12-5	TRBJ2-2	ASGPPGVSNTGELF
TRBV7-8	TRBJ2-7	ASSLRLAGIYEQY
TRBV11-2	TRBJ2-3	ASSQRYRGEDTQY
TRBV7-9	TRBJ2-1	ASSFWQGYNEQF
TRBV11-2	TRBJ2-1	ASSLLLAGGYNEQF
TRBV6-6	TRBJ2-2	ASSLGQFTGELF
TRBV11-2	TRBJ2-3	ASSLDPSGSSTDTQY
TRBV25-1	TRBJ1-1	ASSEREQLNTEAF
TRBV6-1	TRBJ2-1	ASSDRRSFINEQF
TRBV2	TRBJ1-6	ASSEGGMNNSPLH
TRBV7-9	TRBJ2-3	ASSLPRLRTDTQY